A single sample is the source of the 30 T cell receptor beta chains below, sequenced in a study of blood T cell repertoires in COVID-19 (TCRdb year 2020). Receptor amplification or capture employed the immunoSEQ multiplex PCR assay. TCRdb holds this immuneACCESS table with in-frame rearrangements only. Some clones are missing; in checked studies, unresolved V genes explain under half, and the rest has no known cause. The sample includes roughly 250,000 clones, with about 88% observed a single time. Approximately 4.3% of the sample comes from the top ten. The specimen sequenced was peripheral blood. The receptors originated from a man aged 55 to 70 who had recovered from COVID-19.

This chain joins TRBV5-5 and TRBJ1-4; TRBD1 matches at 8 bases. CDR3 length equals 14 residues. The germline V gene encodes CDR1 SGHKS and CDR2 YYEKEE (reference sequence). Germline trimming cut 6 bases from V and 12 bases from J; bases unmatched to any gene: 13. The CDR3 DNA is TGTGCCAGCACCAGGGGGCAGCCCTCGGGGGAACTGTTTTTT. Its protein product is CASTRGQPSGELFF.

This clone occurred once. V and J are TRBV7-9 and TRBJ2-3; perhaps TRBD2 as D (5 bases). Trimming stripped 2 bases from V and 1 base from J, with 10 bases between. Germline CDR1 SEHNR, CDR2 FQNEAQ (reference sequence). CDR3 length: 15 amino acids. This CDR3 reads CASSLWGVGTDTQYF. The CDR3 nucleotides read TGTGCCAGCAGCTTATGGGGAGTGGGCACAGATACGCAGTATTTT.

This chain joins TRBV5-1 and TRBJ2-3; 8 bases fit TRBD2. The CDR3 spans 14 residues. V shed 8 bases and J 3 bases; nucleotides not matched to a gene: 8. The germline gives CDR1 SGHRS, CDR2 YFSETQ. The CDR3 reads CASEGVAGTDTQYF. The CDR3 DNA sequence: TGCGCCAGTGAGGGGGTAGCGGGGACAGATACGCAGTATTTT.

The chain employs TRBV3-1 (or the pseudogene TRBV3-2) and TRBJ1-4; D not certain. CDR3 size: 14 residues. Trimming left V 6 bases short and J 5 bases short, with 13 bases between. Germline V gives CDR1 LGHDT, CDR2 YNNKEL (reference sequence). CDR3 in amino acids: CASSRSVRNEKLFF. The CDR3, as DNA: TGTGCCAGCAGTCGATCAGTCAGGAATGAAAAACTGTTTTTT.

J is TRBJ2-7 and V is TRBV9; maybe TRBD1 (5 bases). This CDR3 is 15 amino acids long. V gave up 0 bases and J gave up 2 bases, with 12 bases separating them. The germline V gene encodes CDR1 SGDLS and CDR2 YYNGEE. CDR3 sequence reads: CASSVEATAPYEQYF. The CDR3, as DNA: TGTGCCAGCAGCGTAGAAGCGACAGCCCCCTACGAGCAGTACTTC.

The chain is built from TRBV19 and TRBJ1-2; maybe TRBD1 (6 bases). The CDR3 is 14 residues long. V was pared by 3 bases and J by 8 bases, with 16 bases between. The germline gives CDR1 LNHDA, CDR2 SQIVND (reference sequence). The CDR3 protein is CASSIVGASSGYTF. DNA for the CDR3: TGTGCCAGTAGTATTGTGGGGGCCTCGAGCGGCTACACCTTC.

The chain combines TRBV11-1 with TRBJ1-3; D unresolved. The CDR3 length is 14 residues. The germline V gene encodes CDR1 SGHAT and CDR2 FQDESV (reference sequence). Trimming left V 6 bases short and J 0 bases short, with 9 bases between. Written as DNA, the CDR3 is TGTGCCAGCAGGACACAACTCTCTGGAAACACCATATATTTT. This sequence encodes CASRTQLSGNTIYF.

The chain links TRBV7-2 to TRBJ2-3; D remains ambiguous. Looked up from germline, CDR1 is SGHTA and CDR2 is FQGNSA. The CDR3 loop spans 14 amino acids. With 8 bases removed from V and 8 bases from J, the gap between germline ends came to 20 bases. The CDR3 DNA is TGTGCCAGCGCCCCGTATGGGCAGTCCGGTACGCAGTATTTT. This gives the protein CASAPYGQSGTQYF.

The rearrangement uses TRBV7-6 and TRBJ1-5; the D gene is possibly TRBD1 (5 bases). Per germline, CDR1 SGHVS and CDR2 FNYEAQ. The V and J ends lost 4 bases and 2 bases respectively, with 15 bases between them. The CDR3 is 16 amino acids. The CDR3 spells CASSSLSIGGNQPQHF. For the CDR3, the DNA is TGTGCCAGCAGCTCCCTCTCTATAGGGGGCAATCAGCCCCAGCATTTT. The full variable domain, completed using reference TRBV7-6 and TRBJ1-5, is GAGVSQSPRYKVTKRGQDVALRCDPISGHVSLYWYRQALGQGPEFLTYFNYEAQQDKSGLPNDRFSAERPEGSISTLTIQRTEQRDSAMYRCASSSLSIGGNQPQHFGDGTRLSIL.

The chain uses TRBV19 and TRBJ2-5, with unresolved D. The CDR3 has 14 amino acids. Trimming pared 5 bases from V and 6 bases from J, leaving 16 bases between. Germline-derived CDR1 and CDR2 are LNHDA and SQIVND (reference sequence). This CDR3 is CASSAAAPPQTQYF. CDR3 DNA sequence: TGTGCCAGTAGTGCGGCAGCCCCTCCGCAGACCCAGTACTTC.

The chain links TRBV5-1 to TRBJ1-1, with 8 positions matching TRBD1. The germline V gene encodes CDR1 SGHRS and CDR2 YFSETQ. CDR3 length equals 16 residues. J gave up 4 bases and V 4 bases, and 12 bases lay outside the gene matches. The CDR3, as DNA: TGCGCCAGCAGCATTGGTGGCAGGGGGCGACTCACTGAAGCTTTCTTT. This gives the protein CASSIGGRGRLTEAFF. The full variable domain, in which reference TRBV5-1 and TRBJ1-1 provide the parts outside the CDR3, is KAGVTQTPRYLIKTRGQQVTLSCSPISGHRSVSWYQQTPGQGLQFLFEYFSETQRNKGNFPGRFSGRQFSNSRSEMNVSTLELGDSALYLCASSIGGRGRLTEAFFGQGTRLTVV.

This sequence joins TRBV5-4 and TRBJ2-1, with a tentative D call TRBD1 (7 bases). This CDR3 is 16 amino acids long. Trimming left V 0 bases short and J 5 bases short, with 15 bases between. Per the germline V gene, CDR1 is SGHNT and CDR2 is YYREEE (reference sequence). The CDR3 loop reads CASSLANRGGHNEQFF. The CDR3, as DNA: TGTGCCAGCAGCTTGGCCAACAGGGGAGGACACAATGAGCAGTTCTTC.

The chain joins TRBV3-1 (or the pseudogene TRBV3-2) to TRBJ2-5, with D perhaps matching TRBD1 (5 bases). V gave up 0 bases and J gave up 5 bases, with 16 bases separating them. The CDR3 has 16 residues. In germline, CDR1 is LGHDT, CDR2 YNNKEL (reference sequence). CDR3: CASSQEGSGRTETQYF. DNA for the CDR3: TGTGCCAGCAGCCAAGAGGGGTCAGGGCGGACGGAGACCCAGTACTTC.

The chain recombines TRBV6-5 with TRBJ1-1; 8 bases line up with TRBD1. Germline V lookup: CDR1 MNHEY, CDR2 SVGAGI. The CDR3 runs to 13 residues. The junction had 5 bases not matched to a gene; V was cut back by 6 bases and J by 5 bases. CDR3 region: CASRPGGATEAFF. CDR3 nucleotides: TGTGCCAGCAGGCCAGGGGGCGCAACTGAAGCTTTCTTT.

This sequence joins TRBV5-1 and TRBJ2-7, with 8 bases fitting TRBD1. CDR1 and CDR2 from the germline V gene are SGHRS and YFSETQ. J gave up 5 bases and V 0 bases, and 7 bases lay outside the gene matches. The CDR3 length is 15 residues. The CDR3 region has the DNA TGCGCCAGCAGCTTGGTCCGGACAGGGAGCCACGAGCAGTACTTC. Protein product: CASSLVRTGSHEQYF.

This clone was counted a single time. The V and J genes are TRBV7-3 and TRBJ2-2; D possibly corresponds to TRBD2 (5 bases). Germline CDR1 and CDR2: SGHTA and FQGTGA. With 2 bases removed from V and 3 bases from J, the gap between germline ends came to 16 bases. The CDR3 runs 17 residues. CDR3 residues: CASSLRAARPDTGELFF. The CDR3 DNA sequence: TGTGCCAGCAGCTTACGAGCGGCCCGGCCAGACACCGGGGAGCTGTTTTTT.

V gene TRBV4-1 combines with J gene TRBJ2-3, with 7 positions matching TRBD2. The germline V gene encodes CDR1 MGHRA and CDR2 YSYEKL. This CDR3 comprises 17 residues. The V and J ends lost 0 bases and 3 bases, in that order; junction bases with no gene match: 9. The CDR3 nucleotides read TGCGCCAGCAGCCAAGATTTACGGCGGGGGAGGACAGATACGCAGTATTTT. The encoded protein is CASSQDLRRGRTDTQYF.

The CDR3 DNA reads as TGTGCCAGCAGTTATTTCGGGACAGGGGCGCCCAATGAGCAGTTCTTC. Translation gives CASSYFGTGAPNEQFF. This rearrangement joins TRBV6-6 to TRBJ2-1; 10 bases fit TRBD1. CDR1 MNHNY and CDR2 SVGAGI come from the germline V gene (reference sequence). V was clipped by 3 bases and J by 6 bases; unmatched bases: 8. CDR3 length: 16 amino acids.

CDR3 sequence reads: CASSRGTGSSYNEQFF. The CDR3 DNA reads TGTGCCAGCAGCCGAGGGACAGGGAGCTCCTACAATGAGCAGTTCTTC. V usage is TRBV11-2 and J usage is TRBJ2-1; 9 bases are a match to TRBD1. Trimming took 5 bases from V and 0 from J; bases not matched to a gene: 5. This CDR3 has 16 amino acids. The germline V gene has CDR1 SGHAT and CDR2 FQNNGV.

The chain has TRBV10-2 and TRBJ2-5, with 7 positions matching TRBD2. The CDR3 extends over 13 amino acids. Germline values: CDR1 WSHSY, CDR2 SAAADI. Trimming at V came to 7 bases and at J to 5 bases, leaving 7 bases not matched to a gene. CDR3 sequence (DNA): TGCGCCAGCACGACACCCGGGGGGGAGACCCAGTACTTC. Translation gives CASTTPGGETQYF.

This chain joins TRBV10-1 and TRBJ2-5, with D hard to call. This CDR3 spans 9 amino acids. V was pared by 8 bases and J by 4 bases, with 2 bases between. Germline values: CDR1 WNHNN, CDR2 SYGVQD (reference sequence). The CDR3 sequence: CASRETQYF. The DNA for the CDR3 is TGCGCCAGCCGAGAGACCCAGTACTTC.

This clone appeared a single time. The chain joins TRBV7-9 to TRBJ1-1, with 7 bases that match TRBD1. The V and J ends lost 0 bases and 1 base, in that order; junction bases with no gene match: 2. CDR1 and CDR2 from the germline V gene are SEHNR and FQNEAQ (reference sequence). The CDR3 spans 15 residues. In DNA form, the CDR3 reads TGTGCCAGCAGCTTAGCAGGGGGCCGGAACACTGAAGCTTTCTTT. It encodes CASSLAGGRNTEAFF.

This chain links TRBV6-5 with TRBJ1-3; 7 positions agree with TRBD1. Trimming took 1 base from V and 0 from J; bases not matched to a gene: 0. CDR3 length equals 15 residues. The V gene's germline CDR1 is MNHEY and CDR2 SVGAGI. CDR3 sequence reads: CASSYWDSSGNTIYF. CDR3 bases: TGTGCCAGCAGTTACTGGGACAGCTCTGGAAACACCATATATTTT.

The J gene is TRBJ1-1, the V gene TRBV18; 9 bases match TRBD1. Germline loops: CDR1 KGHSH, CDR2 LQKENI. J gave up 4 bases and V 3 bases, and 6 bases lay outside the gene matches. The CDR3 consists of 15 residues. The chain's CDR3 is CASSPNGQGSTEAFF. The DNA for the CDR3 is TGTGCCAGCTCACCGAATGGACAGGGGAGCACTGAAGCTTTCTTT.

This clone was seen once. The genes are TRBV12-3 or TRBV12-4 and TRBJ1-5, with TRBD1 matching 7 bases. J was trimmed by 3 bases and V by 8 bases; bases with no gene match: 4. CDR3 length: 13 residues. DNA for the CDR3: TGTGCCAGCCGGGGACAGCCCAATCAGCCCCAGCATTTT. The encoded protein is CASRGQPNQPQHF.

CDR3 nucleotide sequence: TGTGCCAGCAGCTTCACTGGGACAGTAAAAAACATTCAGTACTTC. This gives the protein CASSFTGTVKNIQYF. V is TRBV7-2 and J is TRBJ2-4; 7 nucleotides match TRBD1. Per germline, CDR1 SGHTA and CDR2 FQGNSA. V dropped 3 bases and J dropped 4; count of bases not matched to a gene: 6. CDR3 length: 15 residues.

This sequence joins TRBV2 and TRBJ1-3; D is unresolved. Germline CDR1 and CDR2: SNHLY and FYNNEI. The CDR3 has 17 residues. Trimming took off 1 base at V and 2 bases at J, with 15 bases between the two ends. The CDR3 region is CASSEVKVRETGNTIYF. Written as DNA, the CDR3 is TGTGCCAGCAGTGAAGTCAAAGTCCGAGAAACTGGAAACACCATATATTTT. Based on the CDR3 plus reference TRBV2 and TRBJ1-3, the full variable domain is EPEVTQTPSHQVTQMGQEVILRCVPISNHLYFYWYRQILGQKVEFLVSFYNNEISEKSEIFDDQFSVERPDGSNFTLKIRSTKLEDSAMYFCASSEVKVRETGNTIYFGEGSWLTVV.

V is TRBV6-5 and J is TRBJ1-6; 9 nucleotides agree with TRBD1. CDR1 and CDR2 from the germline V gene are MNHEY and SVGAGI. This CDR3 has 14 residues. Trimming took 6 bases from V and 14 from J; bases not matched to a gene: 11. The DNA of the CDR3 is TGTGCCAGCAGCCCCGGGACAGGGTATTTGGCCCTCCACTTT. This sequence encodes CASSPGTGYLALHF.

J is TRBJ2-1 and V is TRBV19, with D perhaps matching TRBD1 (6 bases). V was clipped by 4 bases and J by 4 bases, with 14 bases between them. The CDR3 length is 15 residues. Per germline, CDR1 LNHDA and CDR2 SQIVND (reference sequence). The CDR3 region has the DNA TGTGCCAGTAGTACGGACAGTTTAGTGTACAATGAGCAGTTCTTC. Translated: CASSTDSLVYNEQFF. Looking up the rest from reference TRBV19 and TRBJ2-1 gives the full variable domain: DGGITQSPKYLFRKEGQNVTLSCEQNLNHDAMYWYRQDPGQGLRLIYYSQIVNDFQKGDIAEGYSVSREKKESFPLTVTSAQKNPTAFYLCASSTDSLVYNEQFFGPGTRLTVL.

The chain has TRBV7-2 and TRBJ1-5, with D possibly being TRBD1 (6 bases). Germline values: CDR1 SGHTA, CDR2 FQGNSA. Trimming stripped 5 bases from V and 1 base from J, with 15 bases between. The CDR3 spans 16 residues. The CDR3 nucleotides read TGTGCCAGCAGCCCAACAGGGTCCTTAAGCAATCAGCCCCAGCATTTT. This codes for CASSPTGSLSNQPQHF.